This is a list of T cell receptor beta chains from one sample in a study of blood T cell repertoires in COVID-19. Profiling relied on immunoSEQ multiplex PCR, and the TCRdb table lists in-frame clones only, not all of them. Among some 180,000 clones, around 76% were seen once, and the ten largest hold about 8%. The sequencing input was peripheral blood. Receptors originate from a woman between 55 and 75 years old with COVID-19, enrolled during active disease. The CDR3 runs from the conserved cysteine through the conserved F or W. D genes are given only for firm matches. A row's size may be missing; if present it is once, few, many or a size class.

>TRBD1|TRBJ1-1|17|TRBV14|-
CASSPQGAASRRTEAFF
TGTGCCAGCAGCCCCCAGGGGGCGGCCAGCCGTCGGACTGAAGCTTTCTTT
>-|TRBJ1-2|16|TRBV5-1|-
CASSLASLESDYGYTF
TGCGCCAGCAGCTTGGCCTCCCTGGAGTCGGACTATGGCTACACCTTC
>TRBD2|TRBJ2-3|14|TRBV6-6|-
CASSRGGSTDTQYF
TGTGCCAGCAGTCGGGGGGGGAGCACAGATACGCAGTATTTT
>-|TRBJ2-7|12|TRBV13|-
CASSTSSYEQYF
TGTGCCAGCAGCACGAGCTCCTACGAGCAGTACTTC
>TRBD2|TRBJ2-1|16|TRBV5-6|-
CASSHQLAAPLNEQFF
TGTGCCAGCAGCCACCAGCTAGCGGCACCCCTCAATGAGCAGTTCTTC
>-|TRBJ2-2|14|TRBV7-2|-
CASSLSSHTGELFF
TGTGCCAGCAGCTTATCATCCCACACCGGGGAGCTGTTTTTT
>-|TRBJ2-2|12|TRBV5-1|once
CASSFPVGELFF
TGCGCCAGCAGCTTTCCGGTCGGGGAGCTGTTTTTT
>TRBD1|TRBJ1-1|13|TRBV10-2|-
CASRDRADGEAFF
TGCGCCAGCAGGGACAGGGCCGACGGTGAAGCTTTCTTT
>TRBD2|TRBJ2-7|14|TRBV5-6|-
CASSPGGFPYEQYF
TGTGCCAGCAGCCCGGGGGGATTTCCCTACGAGCAGTACTTC
>-|TRBJ1-2|12|TRBV2|-
CASSDGQRGYTF
TGTGCCAGCAGTGACGGACAGCGCGGCTACACCTTC
>-|TRBJ1-1|12|TRBV29-1|-
CSVGGGVAEAFF
TGCAGCGTCGGGGGGGGTGTGGCTGAAGCTTTCTTT
>-|TRBJ2-2|14|TRBV6-5|-
CASLSQGWAGELFF
TGTGCCAGCCTGTCGCAGGGTTGGGCCGGGGAGCTGTTTTTT
>TRBD1|TRBJ1-5|15|TRBV5-4|-
CASSWGQGADQPQHF
TGTGCCAGCAGCTGGGGACAGGGGGCGGATCAGCCCCAGCATTTT
>TRBD1|TRBJ2-2|14|TRBV7-9|-
CASSVGTGTGELFF
TGTGCCAGCAGCGTAGGGACAGGGACCGGGGAGCTGTTTTTT
>-|TRBJ1-5|14|TRBV2|-
CASRQGGGNQPQHF
TGTGCCAGCAGGCAAGGGGGTGGCAATCAGCCCCAGCATTTT
>-|TRBJ1-2|13|TRBV6-5|once
CASSTWAGYGYTF
TGTGCCAGCAGTACCTGGGCGGGTTATGGCTACACCTTC
>-|TRBJ2-5|12|TRBV6-5|-
CASSTRAETQYF
TGTGCCAGCAGTACCAGGGCAGAGACCCAGTACTTC
>TRBD1|TRBJ2-5|14|TRBV15|-
CATSRNRGQETQYF
TGTGCCACCAGCAGAAACAGGGGGCAAGAGACCCAGTACTTC
>TRBD2|TRBJ2-1|16|TRBV6-4|once
CASSAIAGGSYNEQFF
TGTGCCAGCAGTGCTATAGCGGGAGGCTCCTACAATGAGCAGTTCTTC
>-|TRBJ1-2|15|TRBV7-9|-
CASLPRAGSNYGYTF
TGTGCCAGCTTACCCAGGGCAGGGTCTAACTATGGCTACACCTTC
>TRBD1|TRBJ1-4|15|TRBV28|-
CASRPIQGAGEKLFF
TGTGCCAGCAGGCCGATCCAGGGGGCTGGGGAAAAACTGTTTTTT
>-|TRBJ1-1|18|TRBV7-8|few
CASSLRGGNRPLNTEAFF
TGTGCCAGCAGCTTAAGAGGCGGGAATCGGCCCTTGAACACTGAAGCTTTCTTT
>TRBD2|TRBJ2-7|15|TRBV7-8|-
CASSLNVGLADEQYF
TGTGCCAGCAGCCTGAACGTCGGGCTAGCGGACGAGCAGTACTTC
>TRBD2|TRBJ2-7|14|TRBV6-5|-
CASRTSGQISEQYF
TGTGCCAGCAGGACTAGCGGCCAGATTTCCGAGCAGTACTTC
>-|TRBJ1-4|17|TRBV7-9|-
CASSKGGGGSRFEKLFF
TGTGCCAGCAGCAAAGGTGGTGGTGGGAGCCGTTTTGAAAAACTGTTTTTT
>TRBD1|TRBJ1-2|13|TRBV28|-
CASSTTDRARYTF
TGTGCCAGCAGTACCACGGACAGGGCGCGCTACACCTTC
>-|TRBJ2-7|14|TRBV7-3|-
CASSLQADSYEQYF
TGTGCCAGCAGCCTCCAAGCGGACTCCTACGAGCAGTACTTC
>TRBD2|TRBJ2-1|15|TRBV5-1|-
CASSPSRGAGNEQFF
TGCGCCAGCAGCCCATCGCGGGGGGCTGGGAATGAGCAGTTCTTC
>TRBD1|TRBJ2-7|19|TRBV7-2|-
CASSLALDRLSSRVYEQYF
TGTGCCAGCAGCTTAGCTCTGGACAGGCTCTCCAGCCGTGTCTACGAGCAGTACTTC
>-|TRBJ2-2|16|TRBV9|-
CASSVVASWDTGELFF
TGTGCCAGCAGCGTAGTGGCTAGCTGGGACACCGGGGAGCTGTTTTTT
>-|TRBJ2-1|12|TRBV28|few
CASRTSYNEQFF
TGTGCCAGCAGGACTTCCTACAATGAGCAGTTCTTC
>-|TRBJ1-1|14|TRBV18|once
CASSLGHLNTEAFF
TGTGCCAGCTCCCTGGGACATCTGAACACTGAAGCTTTCTTT
>TRBD1|TRBJ1-5|16|TRBV6-5|-
CASSFWTGGGNQPQHF
TGTGCCAGCAGTTTTTGGACAGGGGGGGGCAATCAGCCCCAGCATTTT
>TRBD2|TRBJ2-1|12|TRBV5-4|once
CASSLGREEQFF
TGTGCCAGCAGCTTGGGGCGGGAGGAGCAGTTCTTC
>-|TRBJ2-7|17|TRBV10-1|-
CASSETTDRCFSYEQYF
TGCGCCAGCAGTGAAACGACAGATCGTTGCTTCTCCTACGAGCAGTACTTC
>TRBD2|TRBJ2-2|15|TRBV9|-
CASKRGRSNTGELFF
TGTGCCAGCAAGCGGGGCAGATCGAACACCGGGGAGCTGTTTTTT
>-|TRBJ2-3|17|TRBV7-9|once
CASSLGASGQYTDTQYF
TGTGCCAGCAGCTTAGGTGCGTCGGGTCAGTACACAGATACGCAGTATTTT
>-|TRBJ1-2|13|TRBV19|few
CASRTDLMHGYTF
TGTGCCAGTAGGACAGACCTCATGCATGGCTACACCTTC
>-|TRBJ1-2|14|TRBV10-3|once
CAISESGYNYGYTF
TGTGCCATCAGTGAATCAGGATATAACTATGGCTACACCTTC
>TRBD1|TRBJ2-7|15|TRBV30|-
CAWSEVAGTGHEQYF
TGTGCCTGGAGCGAGGTCGCCGGGACAGGCCACGAGCAGTACTTC
>TRBD1|TRBJ2-7|12|TRBV7-2|-
CASSPHRGEQYF
TGTGCCAGCAGCCCACACAGGGGCGAGCAGTACTTC
>TRBD2|TRBJ2-1|15|TRBV11-3|once
CASSLESGGPNEQFF
TGTGCCAGCAGCTTAGAGTCGGGAGGGCCCAATGAGCAGTTCTTC
>TRBD2|TRBJ2-7|16|TRBV7-2|-
CASSLVRLAGGHEQYF
TGTGCCAGCAGCTTAGTCCGACTAGCGGGAGGCCACGAGCAGTACTTC
>-|TRBJ1-2|16|TRBV27|-
CASSSLYSTDNYGYTF
TGTGCCAGCAGTTCGCTATACTCGACAGACAACTATGGCTACACCTTC
>TRBD2|TRBJ2-1|16|TRBV27|-
CASSLSPSGFYNEQFF
TGTGCCAGCAGTTTATCCCCTAGCGGGTTCTACAATGAGCAGTTCTTC
>TRBD2|TRBJ2-1|18|TRBV19|few
CASSISSGRPSSYNEQFF
TGTGCCAGTAGTATCTCTAGCGGGAGGCCGTCTTCCTACAATGAGCAGTTCTTC
>TRBD1|TRBJ1-2|13|TRBV6-5|few
CASRGQGAAGYTF
TGTGCCAGCAGAGGACAGGGGGCGGCAGGCTACACCTTC
>TRBD2|TRBJ2-4|13|TRBV20-1|few
CSASPGRVNIQYF
TGCAGTGCTAGTCCAGGGAGGGTCAACATTCAGTACTTC
>-|TRBJ1-2|13|TRBV12-3/TRBV12-4|-
CASSLSRPGGYTF
TGTGCCAGCAGTTTATCGCGCCCGGGAGGCTACACCTTC
>TRBD1|TRBJ1-5|13|TRBV6-2/TRBV6-3|-
CASSPGQLTAQHF
TGTGCCAGCAGCCCGGGACAGCTAACGGCCCAGCATTTT